The clone carrying this T cell receptor (beta chain) was detected once. Data came from immunoSEQ multiplex PCR; TCRdb stores just in-frame clones and leaves some out. The profile shows more than 4,000 clones, about 80% of them singletons. This sample stems from a study of ipilimumab plus nivolumab after autologous stem cell transplantation. Through week 26, nivolumab 3 mg/kg IV was given weeks 1, 4, 7, 10, then biweekly. The sample in question was PBMCs, obtained in a trial of ipilimumab plus nivolumab as post-transplant consolidation. This TCR derives from a male donor with multiple myeloma.

The CDR3 reads CASSSRHREVDTQYF. CDR3 DNA sequence: TGTGCCAGCAGCTCGAGACACAGGGAGGTAGATACGCAGTATTTT. The chain uses TRBV7-2 and TRBJ2-3; the D call may be TRBD1 or TRBD2 (6 bases each). The ends were cut back, 4 bases at V and 5 bases at J, with 16 bases in the middle. Germline CDR1 is SGHTA and CDR2 is FQGNSA. The CDR3 is 15 residues long.